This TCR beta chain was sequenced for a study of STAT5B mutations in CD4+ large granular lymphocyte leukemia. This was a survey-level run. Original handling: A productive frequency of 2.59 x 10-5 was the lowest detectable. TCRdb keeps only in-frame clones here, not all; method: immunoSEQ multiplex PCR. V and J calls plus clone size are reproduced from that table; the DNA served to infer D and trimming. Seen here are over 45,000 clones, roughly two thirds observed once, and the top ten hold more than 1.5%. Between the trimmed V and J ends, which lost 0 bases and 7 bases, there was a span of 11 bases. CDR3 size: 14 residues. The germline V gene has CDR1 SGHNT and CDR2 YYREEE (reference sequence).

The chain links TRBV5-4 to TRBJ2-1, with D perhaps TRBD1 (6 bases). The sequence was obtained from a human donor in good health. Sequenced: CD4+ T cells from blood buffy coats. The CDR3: CASSLDRAPNEQFF. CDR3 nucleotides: TGTGCCAGCAGCTTGGACAGGGCCCCTAATGAGCAGTTCTTC.